This T cell receptor delta chain is from a study of Vδ1+ human thymocytes. Overall study findings and caveats: Unexpected Vdelta2 sequences could cause misinterpretation of bulk repertoire data. Unlike peripheral blood Vdelta1+ controls, thymic delta-chain sequences included approximately 20% Vdelta2 and few Vdelta3. Thymic TRG and TRD repertoires appeared highly polyclonal.

The template was reverse-transcribed extracted RNA. The CDR3 regions were amplified by multiplex PCR from V-gene primers to a constant-region primer. TCRdb used CATT to re-call clones from the multiplex PCR reads. This sample carries some 25,000 delta-chain clones, nearly 7.5% of them seen once, and the ten largest clones take around 0.99%. Germline trimming cut 2 bases from V and 0 bases from J; bases unmatched to any gene: 8. CDR3 length: 17 residues. Germline V gene sequence: CDR1 TSWWSYY, CDR2 QGS. Thymocytes were sorted as CD3+ TCRVdelta1+ TCRVdelta2- after alphabeta T cell depletion. This clone was counted a few times. Its target is not known.

This sequence originates from a girl under two years old who had congenital heart surgery. The J gene is TRDJ1, the V gene TRDV1; 8 positions match TRDD3. The sample consisted of Vdelta1+ gamma-delta thymocytes from the thymus. The sample's subset: FACS-sorted CD3+ TCRalphabeta- TCRVdelta1+ TCRVdelta2- thymocytes. The CDR3 spells CALGETPGIRYTDKLIF. The CDR3 DNA follows: TGTGCTCTTGGGGAAACCCCCGGGATACGTTACACCGATAAACTCATCTTT.